This T cell receptor (beta chain) emerged from a study of shared clonotypes between healthy human individuals. Study-level background: Contributing individuals were a couple of females and a few males aged 18 to 49.

At deep level, the assay was performed. Repertoires were generated with immunoSEQ multiplex PCR, while TCRdb's copy carries only in-frame clones and drops some. Of over a million clones in the sample, roughly 96% were seen once. This CDR3 contains 14 residues. Germline V gene lookup returns CDR1 MGHRA and CDR2 YSYEKL. Trimming removed 0 bases from V and 5 bases from J, with 11 bases in between. Sequencing used naive CD4+ T cells sorted from blood. Indicated subset: CD45RA+ positively selected. The chain links TRBV4-1 to TRBJ2-7, with D perhaps TRBD2 (6 bases). This clonotype was sampled from a man younger than 40 in good health. The CDR3 bases are TGCGCCAGCAGCCAAGATCCGGGAGCCAACGAGCAGTACTTC. Encoded protein: CASSQDPGANEQYF.